The 9 T cell receptor beta chains in this list originate from one sample, sequenced in a study of shared clonotypes between healthy human individuals. Measured with immunoSEQ multiplex PCR; TCRdb has only the in-frame clones, and not every one. The data contain some 2 million clones, roughly 94% of them singletons. Naive CD8 cells were CD45RO-negative, positively selected for CCR7, excluding terminally differentiated effector memory CD45RA+ cells. Sample: naive CD8+ T cells sorted from blood. Receptors were obtained from a man aged 18 to 35 in good health.

The V call is TRBV11-2, the J call TRBJ1-3; D not certain. The V gene's germline CDR1 is SGHAT and CDR2 FQNNGV. Trimming removed 0 bases from V and 1 base from J, with 7 bases in between. CDR3 length: 15 amino acids. The CDR3 loop reads CASSLESGSGNTIYF. The CDR3 region has the DNA TGTGCCAGCAGCTTAGAGAGCGGATCTGGAAACACCATATATTTT. The full variable domain, its missing parts supplied by reference TRBV11-2 and TRBJ1-3, is EAGVAQSPRYKIIEKRQSVAFWCNPISGHATLYWYQQILGQGPKLLIQFQNNGVVDDSQLPKDRFSAERLKGVDSTLKIQPAKLEDSAVYLCASSLESGSGNTIYFGEGSWLTVV.

Details on this clone: The same CDR3 arises from other DNA sequences in this sample as well. The rearrangement links TRBV4-3 to TRBJ1-1, with 8 positions matching TRBD1. Germline CDR1 reads LGHNA; CDR2 reads YSLEER. This CDR3 region has 13 residues. J was trimmed by 4 bases and V by 4 bases; bases with no gene match: 2. The CDR3, as DNA: TGCGCCAGCAGCCCAGGACAGGGCACTGAAGCTTTCTTT. The encoded protein is CASSPGQGTEAFF.

V gene TRBV19 combines with J gene TRBJ1-5; D uncertain. CDR1 LNHDA and CDR2 SQIVND come from the germline V gene (reference sequence). This CDR3 has 12 amino acids. The germline V and J ends were trimmed by 3 bases and 7 bases, with 7 bases remaining between them. DNA for the CDR3: TGTGCCAGTAGTATCCCTTTCCAGCCCCAGCATTTT. Translating it yields CASSIPFQPQHF.

The chain is built from TRBV2 and TRBJ2-5; no definite D call. V was trimmed by 5 bases and J by 0 bases, leaving 19 bases between them. Germline-derived CDR1 and CDR2 are SNHLY and FYNNEI. The length of the CDR3 is 17 residues. Here the CDR3 reads CASSYPQETANQETQYF. The DNA of the CDR3 is TGTGCCAGCAGTTATCCCCAGGAGACGGCTAACCAAGAGACCCAGTACTTC.

The chain has TRBV7-2 and TRBJ2-1; D call uncertain. From germline, CDR1 is SGHTA and CDR2 FQGNSA. The CDR3 runs to 15 residues. The germline V and J ends were trimmed by 0 bases and 4 bases, with 10 bases remaining between them. The CDR3 sequence: CASSLAPTPYNEQFF. CDR3 DNA: TGTGCCAGCAGCTTAGCCCCGACACCTTACAATGAGCAGTTCTTC.

This clone has just a few counts. The gene calls are TRBV5-6 and TRBJ2-2; D tentatively reads TRBD1 or TRBD2 (6 bases each). Germline lookup yields CDR1 SGHDT and CDR2 YYEEEE. The V end lost 4 bases, the J end lost 6 bases, and 13 bases lay between the germline ends. The CDR3 runs to 14 residues. The CDR3 here is CASSHDGGSGELFF. The CDR3 region has the DNA TGTGCCAGCAGCCACGACGGGGGCTCCGGGGAGCTGTTTTTT.

The chain combines TRBV27 with TRBJ2-2; D is tentatively TRBD1 or TRBD2 (5 bases each). The V gene lost 3 bases and the J gene lost 6 bases, with 11 bases spanning the gap. The germline gives CDR1 MNHEY, CDR2 SMNVEV (reference sequence). The CDR3 runs to 14 residues. The CDR3 region has the DNA TGTGCCAGCAGTTTGATCGGGGCATCCGGGGAGCTGTTTTTT. Protein sequence: CASSLIGASGELFF.

V and J are TRBV4-1 and TRBJ2-3; 7 positions match TRBD2. The V gene's germline CDR1 is MGHRA and CDR2 YSYEKL. This CDR3 contains 17 residues. Trimming at V came to 3 bases and at J to 0 bases, leaving 9 bases not matched to a gene. CDR3: CASSHFGSGTSTDTQYF. DNA for the CDR3: TGCGCCAGCAGCCACTTCGGGAGCGGGACTAGCACAGATACGCAGTATTTT.

The rearrangement links TRBV30 to TRBJ1-2; D possibly corresponds to TRBD1 (6 bases). The V and J ends lost 1 base and 3 bases respectively, with 12 bases between them. This CDR3 comprises 14 residues. Germline V gives CDR1 GTSNPN, CDR2 SVGIG (reference sequence). This CDR3 reads CAWSDRDDYYGYTF. Written as DNA, the CDR3 is TGTGCCTGGAGTGACAGGGATGATTACTATGGCTACACCTTC.